Listed below are T cell receptor beta chains from one sample, sequenced in a study of shared clonotypes between healthy human individuals. This table comes from immunoSEQ multiplex PCR, and its TCRdb copy is limited to in-frame clones, with some not included. The table lists millions of clones, 85% to 95% of them singletons, with approximately 0.13% in the top ten. Sequenced material: naive CD4+ T cells sorted from blood. Source of these receptors: a man aged 18 to 29 in good health. Each CDR3 is given with its conserved first and last residue. Each record gives: V gene, J gene, D gene, clone size, CDR3 protein, CDR3 DNA. The D gene is left open where the match is weak. Size is omitted from some rows. Given values are once, few, many or a class for expanded clones.

>TRBV7-2|TRBJ2-7|.|.
CASSRYGQAAVSEQYF
TGTGCCAGCAGCCGTTATGGCCAGGCGGCGGTGAGCGAGCAGTACTTC
>TRBV30|TRBJ1-2|.|once
CAWSGKARAGYTF
TGTGCCTGGAGCGGTAAGGCTCGGGCGGGCTACACCTTC
>TRBV2|TRBJ1-2|.|.
CASSERIGAGGGYTF
TGTGCCAGCAGTGAAAGGATAGGGGCAGGTGGTGGCTACACCTTC
>TRBV25-1|TRBJ2-7|TRBD1|.
CASGKGTGVLYEQYF
TGTGCCAGCGGAAAAGGGACAGGGGTACTCTACGAGCAGTACTTC
>TRBV7-2|TRBJ2-2|.|.
CASVSFGGINTGELFF
TGTGCCAGCGTATCATTTGGTGGGATAAACACCGGGGAGCTGTTTTTT
>TRBV4-1|TRBJ2-5|TRBD2|.
CASSQDSRGGRETQYF
TGCGCCAGCAGCCAAGATTCGCGGGGGGGCCGGGAGACCCAGTACTTC
>TRBV6-6|TRBJ1-5|.|.
CASSRDLLQPQHF
TGTGCCAGCAGCCGGGACTTACTTCAGCCCCAGCATTTT
>TRBV5-8|TRBJ2-5|TRBD2|.
CASRRGLAGGKETQYF
TGTGCCAGCAGGCGTGGACTGGCGGGAGGAAAAGAGACCCAGTACTTC
>TRBV27|TRBJ1-4|TRBD1|.
CASSLFGQGEKLFF
TGTGCCAGCAGTTTATTCGGACAGGGAGAAAAACTGTTTTTT
>TRBV5-1|TRBJ1-1|TRBD1|.
CASSPKADRLSTEAFF
TGCGCCAGCAGCCCGAAGGCGGACAGGCTGTCCACTGAAGCTTTCTTT
>TRBV19|TRBJ2-4|TRBD1|.
CASSGGTGVENIQYF
TGTGCCAGTAGTGGAGGGACAGGGGTCGAAAACATTCAGTACTTC
>TRBV5-1|TRBJ2-1|TRBD2|.
CASTPLGLAGVNEQFF
TGCGCCAGCACCCCCCTCGGACTAGCGGGAGTAAATGAGCAGTTCTTC
>TRBV7-2|TRBJ2-7|TRBD1|.
CASSSDRVRGYEQYF
TGTGCCAGCAGCTCGGACAGGGTACGAGGGTACGAGCAGTACTTC
>TRBV7-2|TRBJ2-1|TRBD2|.
CASSEAGIAGFNEQFF
TGTGCCAGCAGCGAGGCAGGGATAGCGGGCTTTAATGAGCAGTTCTTC
>TRBV2|TRBJ1-5|.|.
CASSEAGFQPQHF
TGTGCCAGCAGTGAAGCCGGGTTTCAGCCCCAGCATTTT
>TRBV15|TRBJ2-3|TRBD2|.
CATSRGDGGSGTDTQYF
TGTGCCACCAGCAGAGGGGATGGCGGGAGCGGCACAGATACGCAGTATTTT
>TRBV5-6|TRBJ1-4|.|.
CASSWGTGNEKLFF
TGTGCCAGCAGCTGGGGGACCGGGAATGAAAAACTGTTTTTT
>TRBV7-8|TRBJ1-6|.|.
CASSLAPKTTYAQSPLHF
TGTGCCAGCAGCTTAGCGCCCAAAACGACCTATGCTCAGTCACCCCTCCACTTT
>TRBV11-2|TRBJ1-1|.|many
CASSLHGNTEAFF
TGTGCCAGCAGCTTACACGGTAACACTGAAGCTTTCTTT
>TRBV10-2|TRBJ2-1|.|.
CASSVQLGEQFF
TGCGCCAGCAGTGTTCAGCTCGGGGAGCAGTTCTTC
>TRBV5-4|TRBJ1-3|.|.
CASSPGRENTIYF
TGTGCCAGCAGCCCCGGCAGGGAGAACACCATATATTTT
>TRBV19|TRBJ1-2|TRBD1|.
CASSTTDRIGGYTF
TGTGCCAGTAGTACTACGGACAGGATTGGAGGCTACACCTTC
>TRBV9|TRBJ2-3|TRBD2|.
CASSVTSGRSDTQYF
TGTGCCAGCAGCGTAACTAGCGGGAGATCGGATACGCAGTATTTT
>TRBV9|TRBJ2-7|.|.
CASSVDQGNYEQYF
TGTGCCAGCAGCGTCGATCAGGGTAACTACGAGCAGTACTTC
>TRBV6-1|TRBJ2-7|.|.
CASSRELAREQYF
TGTGCCAGCAGTCGTGAGTTAGCCCGGGAGCAGTACTTC
>TRBV5-1|TRBJ1-2|TRBD1|.
CASSLGGTGIGYTF
TGCGCCAGCAGCTTGGGCGGGACAGGGATCGGCTACACCTTC
>TRBV9|TRBJ1-6|TRBD1|.
CASSAEPLGQKRNSPLHF
TGTGCCAGCAGCGCCGAACCTTTGGGACAGAAAAGGAATTCACCCCTCCACTTT
>TRBV6-5|TRBJ1-1|TRBD1|.
CASSSPGQGLNTEAFF
TGTGCCAGCAGTTCACCTGGACAGGGGCTGAACACTGAAGCTTTCTTT
>TRBV30|TRBJ2-2|.|.
CAWTPSGINTGELFF
TGTGCCTGGACCCCCTCCGGGATTAACACCGGGGAGCTGTTTTTT
>TRBV6-1|TRBJ1-5|.|.
CASSASGKHQPQHF
TGTGCCAGCAGTGCATCAGGGAAACATCAGCCCCAGCATTTT
>TRBV7-2|TRBJ1-1|.|.
CASSILTENQEAFF
TGTGCCAGCAGCATCCTGACAGAAAATCAAGAAGCTTTCTTT
>TRBV5-1|TRBJ2-3|.|.
CASSFPGNTDTQYF
TGCGCCAGCAGCTTCCCGGGCAACACAGATACGCAGTATTTT
>TRBV10-3|TRBJ2-2|TRBD2|once
CAISEKREWIGTGELFF
TGTGCCATCAGTGAAAAGCGGGAGTGGATAGGGACCGGGGAGCTGTTTTTT
>TRBV28|TRBJ1-5|.|.
CASRRGGLMDGNQPQHF
TGTGCCAGCAGGAGGGGGGGGTTGATGGACGGCAATCAGCCCCAGCATTTT
>TRBV10-3|TRBJ1-1|TRBD1|.
CATQPVTGGANTEAFF
TGTGCCACCCAGCCTGTGACAGGGGGCGCGAACACTGAAGCTTTCTTT
>TRBV21-1|TRBJ2-1|.|.
CASSLEAPVNNEQFF
TGTGCCAGCAGCCTCGAGGCGCCCGTTAACAATGAGCAGTTCTTC
>TRBV28|TRBJ1-5|TRBD1|.
CASSPGGAGNQPQHF
TGTGCCAGCAGCCCAGGGGGGGCCGGCAATCAGCCCCAGCATTTT
>TRBV11-2|TRBJ2-7|TRBD2|.
CASTEGLAGFYEQYF
TGTGCCAGCACCGAGGGGCTAGCGGGATTCTACGAGCAGTACTTC
>TRBV10-3|TRBJ2-3|.|.
CAISQGTPTDTQYF
TGTGCCATCAGCCAAGGGACTCCCACAGATACGCAGTATTTT
>TRBV7-6|TRBJ2-4|TRBD2|.
CASSQRGGSAKNIQYF
TGTGCCAGCAGCCAACGGGGGGGCTCAGCCAAAAACATTCAGTACTTC
>TRBV27|TRBJ2-3|.|.
CASSPAGWAGARTDTQYF
TGTGCCAGCAGTCCCGCAGGCTGGGCGGGGGCCCGCACAGATACGCAGTATTTT
>TRBV30|TRBJ2-5|.|.
CAWSAPASYQETQYF
TGTGCCTGGAGTGCGCCTGCTTCGTACCAAGAGACCCAGTACTTC
>TRBV11-2|TRBJ1-1|.|.
CASSVQGSTEAFF
TGTGCCAGCAGCGTTCAGGGGAGCACTGAAGCTTTCTTT
>TRBV10-3|TRBJ2-5|TRBD2|.
CAISGAGATQETQYF
TGTGCCATCAGTGGAGCGGGAGCTACCCAAGAGACCCAGTACTTC
>TRBV30|TRBJ1-1|TRBD1|.
CAGNRQGGNTEAFF
TGTGCCGGAAATCGACAGGGAGGGAACACTGAAGCTTTCTTT
>TRBV28|TRBJ2-7|TRBD2|.
CASSSSAGGTYEQYF
TGTGCCAGCAGTTCCTCCGCGGGGGGGACCTACGAGCAGTACTTC
>TRBV5-1|TRBJ2-3|TRBD2|once
CASSPRLAGGLGTDTQYF
TGCGCCAGCAGCCCTCGACTAGCGGGGGGGCTTGGCACAGATACGCAGTATTTT
>TRBV9|TRBJ2-3|.|once
CASSAPPTDTQYF
TGTGCCAGCAGCGCCCCGCCCACAGATACGCAGTATTTT
>TRBV2|TRBJ1-2|TRBD1|.
CASSAEQGNNYGYTF
TGTGCCAGCAGTGCCGAACAGGGGAACAACTATGGCTACACCTTC
>TRBV5-5|TRBJ1-5|.|.
CASSLGGHSNQPQHF
TGTGCCAGCAGCTTGGGGGGGCATAGCAATCAGCCCCAGCATTTT
>TRBV5-1|TRBJ1-3|TRBD1|.
CASSSTGAAGNTIYF
TGCGCCAGCAGCTCAACAGGGGCAGCTGGAAACACCATATATTTT
>TRBV5-4|TRBJ2-2|.|.
CASSLAQGYANTGELFF
TGTGCCAGCAGCTTGGCTCAGGGCTACGCGAACACCGGGGAGCTGTTTTTT
>TRBV7-8|TRBJ2-7|.|.
CASSTYAGNDEQYF
TGTGCCAGCAGCACTTATGCGGGAAACGACGAGCAGTACTTC
>TRBV11-2|TRBJ2-1|TRBD2|.
CASSTRAGTSEQFF
TGTGCCAGCAGCACACGAGCGGGGACTTCTGAGCAGTTCTTC